The T cell receptor (beta chain) described here comes from a study of OX40 agonist ivuxolimab in advanced cancers. Study-wide context: Patients were around 83% male with ages roughly 20 to 85, mean roughly 55. Whole-study findings and limits: At 0.1 to 3.0 mg/kg, CD4+ and CD8+ blood T cells expanded clonally by week 6.

Only a few counts were recorded for this clone. Its target is not known. Germline CDR1 is SGHVS and CDR2 is FQNEAQ. There are 16 residues in the CDR3. The V end was cut by 2 bases, the J end by 1 base, with 11 bases between. Some clones are missing from TCRdb's copy, which holds only in-frame ones; the method was immunoSEQ multiplex PCR. This table holds fewer than 40,000 clones, 81% found once. This chain links TRBV7-8 with TRBJ2-2; D possibly uses TRBD1 or TRBD2 (6 bases each). The receptor's source is an adult with an advanced solid tumor such as melanoma, head and neck, liver or kidney cancer. The sample consisted of CD4+ or CD8+ T cells sorted from blood, taken in a trial of the OX40 agonist ivuxolimab. The CDR3 sequence is CASSLFGGLNTGELFF. In DNA, the CDR3 is TGTGCCAGCAGCTTATTTGGGGGGCTGAACACCGGGGAGCTGTTTTTT.